A single sample gave rise to the 21 T cell receptor beta chains below, sequenced in a study of tumor T cells in aggressive B-cell lymphoma. Data came from immunoSEQ multiplex PCR; TCRdb stores just in-frame clones and leaves some out. This sample has 4,000 to 5,000 clones; 88% occur once, and the top ten carry approximately 5.6%. Source material: tumor tissue. The receptors were sampled from an adult with diffuse large B cell lymphoma.

This clone came up a few times. The genes are TRBV10-3 and TRBJ1-3; D is uncertain. CDR3 length: 12 amino acids. The V gene's germline CDR1 is ENHRY and CDR2 SYGVKD. V was clipped by 3 bases and J by 4 bases, with 4 bases between them. The CDR3 coding sequence is TGTGCCATCAGTGATATCGGAAACACCATATATTTT. Protein: CAISDIGNTIYF.

V is TRBV4-2 and J is TRBJ1-1; TRBD1 aligns across 8 bases. Germline V gene lookup returns CDR1 LGHNA and CDR2 YNFKEQ. The CDR3 length is 15 residues. V trimming: 2 bases; J trimming: 5 bases; junction bases outside the gene matches: 7. CDR3 DNA: TGTGCCAGCAGCCAAAACGACAGGGGAACAACTGAAGCTTTCTTT. Its protein is CASSQNDRGTTEAFF.

This chain joins TRBV28 and TRBJ1-1; no clear D. V was pared by 3 bases and J by 6 bases, with 14 bases between. This CDR3 has 14 residues. Looked up from germline, CDR1 is MDHEN and CDR2 is SYDVKM. DNA for the CDR3: TGTGCCAGCAGTTTTTACGGGAATGTCGCTGAAGCTTTCTTT. Its translation is CASSFYGNVAEAFF. The full variable domain, rest sourced from reference TRBV28 and TRBJ1-1, is DVKVTQSSRYLVKRTGEKVFLECVQDMDHENMFWYRQDPGLGLRLIYFSYDVKMKEKGDIPEGYSVSREKKERFSLILESASTNQTSMYLCASSFYGNVAEAFFGQGTRLTVV.

The genes are TRBV4-2 and TRBJ2-7, with D tentatively TRBD2 (5 bases). V shed 1 base and J shed 0 bases, with 10 bases lying between them. The CDR3 loop spans 15 amino acids. In germline, CDR1 is LGHNA, CDR2 YNFKEQ. CDR3 residues: CASSQAGEISYEQYF. CDR3 bases: TGTGCCAGCAGCCAAGCTGGGGAGATCTCCTACGAGCAGTACTTC.

The chain is built from TRBV4-3 and TRBJ1-2; 8 nucleotides line up with TRBD1. Per germline, CDR1 LGHNA and CDR2 YSLEER. The CDR3 extends over 15 amino acids. The J segment lost 3 bases and the V segment lost 4 bases, leaving 7 bases of the junction unmatched. In DNA form, the CDR3 reads TGCGCCAGCAGCCTTGGACAGGGCCTAGACTATGGCTACACCTTC. It specifies CASSLGQGLDYGYTF.

This sequence joins TRBV6-5 and TRBJ2-3; no reliable D call. Germline CDR1 is MNHEY and CDR2 is SVGAGI. V shed 0 bases and J shed 2 bases, with 3 bases lying between them. This CDR3 comprises 13 residues. Here the CDR3 reads CASSYSYTDTQYF. The CDR3 coding sequence is TGTGCCAGCAGTTACTCTTACACAGATACGCAGTATTTT.

The genes are TRBV12-5 and TRBJ2-5; the match to TRBD1 covers 7 bases. The end of the DNA is better explained by TRBJ2-7, so the J call may be wrong. This CDR3 contains 14 residues. The germline V gene encodes CDR1 LGHNT and CDR2 FRNRAP. The CDR3 region has the DNA TGTGCTAGTGCCTGGACAGGACATAACTACGAGCAGTACTTC. It yields the protein CASAWTGHNYEQYF.

This chain joins TRBV4-3 and TRBJ2-1; 7 bases are a match to TRBD2. Germline CDR1 reads LGHNA; CDR2 reads YSLEER. V dropped 1 base and J dropped 9; count of bases not matched to a gene: 9. The CDR3 sequence is 15 residues long. CDR3 sequence reads: CASSQGASGKVEQFF. The CDR3 DNA sequence: TGCGCCAGCAGCCAAGGGGCTAGCGGTAAGGTTGAGCAGTTCTTC.

The chain uses TRBV11-2 and TRBJ2-7, with 8 bases aligning to TRBD1. The germline V gene encodes CDR1 SGHAT and CDR2 FQNNGV. CDR3 length: 14 amino acids. J lost 3 bases, V lost 5 bases, and 6 bases had no gene match. The CDR3 region has the DNA TGTGCCAGCAGCCCCCAGGGGACAGGCTACGAGCAGTACTTC. Translating gives CASSPQGTGYEQYF.

This chain joins TRBV30 and TRBJ1-5, with TRBD1 identical over 7 bases. From germline, CDR1 is GTSNPN and CDR2 SVGIG (reference sequence). The CDR3 spans 18 residues. After removal of 1 base from V and 2 bases from J, the junction contained 14 bases not matched to a gene. CDR3 DNA sequence: TGTGCCTGGAGTGACGGGGAGAGGGGGCGGAAGGGCAATCAGCCCCAGCATTTT. Translation gives CAWSDGERGRKGNQPQHF.

This clone appeared once. The V gene is TRBV18, the J gene TRBJ1-5; tentatively, D is TRBD1 (6 bases). The ends were cut back, 6 bases at V and 7 bases at J, with 16 bases in the middle. The CDR3 has 14 amino acids. Germline CDR1 is KGHSH and CDR2 is LQKENI. The CDR3 nucleotides read TGTGCCAGCTCCCCGACAGGAGACCTCCAGCCCCAGCATTTT. Its translation is CASSPTGDLQPQHF. The variable domain in full, with the rest retrieved from reference TRBV18 and TRBJ1-5, is NAGVMQNPRHLVRRRGQEARLRCSPMKGHSHVYWYRQLPEEGLKFMVYLQKENIIDESGMPKERFSAEFPKEGPSILRIQQVVRGDSAAYFCASSPTGDLQPQHFGDGTRLSIL.

The rearrangement uses TRBV6-5 and TRBJ2-1, with 7 nucleotides matching TRBD2. V gave up 10 bases and J gave up 2 bases; unmatched junction bases: 5. CDR3 length: 13 residues. CDR1 and CDR2 (germline): MNHEY, SVGAGI. The CDR3 region is CATGLEAYNEQFF. The CDR3, as DNA: TGTGCCACCGGACTAGAGGCCTACAATGAGCAGTTCTTC.

This clone was observed once. The rearrangement uses TRBV18 and TRBJ1-3, with D maybe TRBD1 (5 bases). The CDR3 is made up of 15 amino acids. The V end was cut by 5 bases, the J end by 4 bases, with 15 bases between. CDR1 is KGHSH, CDR2 LQKENI, per germline. The CDR3: CASSLGQGYGNTIYF. CDR3 sequence (DNA): TGTGCCAGCTCATTGGGTCAGGGATACGGAAACACCATATATTTT.

The J gene is TRBJ1-2, the V gene TRBV7-9, with 9 bases identical to TRBD1. V lost 3 bases to trimming and J lost 0 bases; unmatched junction nucleotides: 11. Germline V gene lookup returns CDR1 SEHNR and CDR2 FQNEAQ (reference sequence). The CDR3 runs 18 residues. CDR3 DNA sequence: TGTGCCAGCAGCTTTGGACAGGGGTCGGTCTTAGCTAACTATGGCTACACCTTC. Amino acid sequence: CASSFGQGSVLANYGYTF.

This chain uses TRBV19 with TRBJ1-2; D might be TRBD1 (6 bases). The CDR3 loop spans 15 amino acids. Germline-derived CDR1 and CDR2 are LNHDA and SQIVND (reference sequence). V shed 7 bases and J shed 4 bases, with 19 bases lying between them. CDR3 amino acids: CASTLDSLAFYGYTF. CDR3 nucleotides: TGTGCCAGTACTCTGGACAGTCTTGCTTTCTATGGCTACACCTTC.

The CDR3 DNA reads TGTGCCAGCAGCGTAGTTGAACAGGGGAAGGCAGATACGCAGTATTTT. It codes for CASSVVEQGKADTQYF. This chain uses TRBV9 with TRBJ2-3; TRBD1 matches at 7 bases. Germline lookup yields CDR1 SGDLS and CDR2 YYNGEE. With 0 bases clipped from V and 4 bases from J, the junction kept 8 bases outside the gene matches. The CDR3 covers 16 residues.

This clone was detected only a few times. The rearrangement joins TRBV2 to TRBJ1-5; D is perhaps TRBD1 (6 bases). CDR3 size: 10 residues. The V and J ends lost 8 bases and 13 bases respectively, with 12 bases between them. Germline V gene data show CDR1 as SNHLY and CDR2 as FYNNEI. The CDR3 DNA reads as TGTGCCAGCGGCCGGGACATACAGCATTTT. It yields the protein CASGRDIQHF.

The chain couples TRBV29-1 to TRBJ1-5, with 9 bases identical to TRBD1. The junction had 14 bases not matched to a gene; V was cut back by 7 bases and J by 7 bases. The CDR3 has 15 residues. Germline CDR1 SQVTM, CDR2 ANQGSEA. The CDR3: CSELLLDRGRQPQHF. In DNA, the CDR3 is TGCAGCGAACTTCTCTTGGACAGGGGACGACAGCCCCAGCATTTT.

For the CDR3, the DNA is TGTGCCAGCAGTTCTCAGAGCCCCAGGGACACTGAAGCTTTCTTT. This encodes CASSSQSPRDTEAFF. V and J are TRBV27 and TRBJ1-1; possible D gene TRBD1, 5 bases. V gave up 4 bases and J gave up 3 bases, with 15 bases separating them. CDR3 size: 15 residues. Looked up from germline, CDR1 is MNHEY and CDR2 is SMNVEV (reference sequence).

The V and J genes are TRBV27 and TRBJ1-4; 8 positions match TRBD1. Germline-derived CDR1 and CDR2 are MNHEY and SMNVEV (reference sequence). The CDR3 contains 16 residues. The J segment lost 8 bases and the V segment lost 3 bases, leaving 11 bases of the junction unmatched. The CDR3 DNA follows: TGTGCCAGCAGTTTGTCCTGGACAGGGCAACGGGAAAAACTGTTTTTT. This gives the protein CASSLSWTGQREKLFF.

The V call is TRBV15, the J call TRBJ2-3; 8 bases fit TRBD2. CDR1 and CDR2 (germline): LNHNV, YYDKDF (reference sequence). The J segment lost 5 bases and the V segment lost 2 bases, leaving 9 bases of the junction unmatched. The CDR3 length is 16 residues. The CDR3 loop reads CATSRYRMSGGDTQYF. CDR3 DNA: TGTGCCACCAGCAGATACCGGATGAGCGGGGGAGATACGCAGTATTTT.